This entry lists 29 T cell receptor beta chains sequenced from one sample in a study of CD8 T cells in Susac syndrome. Random-hexamer reverse transcription was applied to about 0.45 to 1 ug RNA. A single record per CDR3 protein comes from TCRdb applying MiXCR to the immunoSEQ multiplex PCR reads. The sample has 150,000 or so distinct CDR3 sequences; just under 95% are singletons. The sequenced sample was CD4+ T cells from PBMCs. The receptors were sampled from a human donor in good health.

The chain joins TRBV20-1 to TRBJ1-5, with D unclear. Germline loops: CDR1 DFQATT, CDR2 SNEGSKA (reference sequence). This CDR3 has 17 residues. V lost 1 base and J lost 1, with 17 bases in between. DNA for the CDR3: TGCAGTGCTAGAGGAAGAGGGAAAATCGGGAGCAATCAGCCCCAGCATTTT. Amino acids: CSARGRGKIGSNQPQHF.

The chain uses TRBV9 and TRBJ2-5, with 9 bases matching TRBD2. CDR1 and CDR2 from the germline V gene are SGDLS and YYNGEE. V dropped 4 bases and J dropped 3; count of bases not matched to a gene: 10. The CDR3 has 16 amino acids. CDR3 in amino acids: CASSSGGSGGKETQYF. The CDR3 DNA reads as TGTGCCAGCAGCTCGGGGGGAAGCGGGGGGAAAGAGACCCAGTACTTC.

The chain is built from TRBV29-1 and TRBJ1-6; D is unclear. There are 13 residues in the CDR3. V was pared by 6 bases and J by 9 bases, with 15 bases between. Per germline, CDR1 SQVTM and CDR2 ANQGSEA. CDR3 sequence (DNA): TGCAGCGTCGCGGAGGGCGTTGGTTCACCCCTCCACTTT. It is translated as CSVAEGVGSPLHF.

A few counts support this clonotype. The CDR3 DNA is TGTGCCAGCAGCATCGACAGAAACACTGAAGCTTTCTTT. Translating it yields CASSIDRNTEAFF. This chain uses TRBV11-2 with TRBJ1-1; D possibly corresponds to TRBD1 (5 bases). Trimming took 5 bases from V and 2 from J, leaving 9 bases between them. Germline V gene lookup returns CDR1 SGHAT and CDR2 FQNNGV. The length of the CDR3 is 13 residues.

V is TRBV20-1 and J is TRBJ2-2; possibly TRBD1 for D (6 bases). V lost 6 bases and J 0 bases, leaving 14 bases between the germline ends. CDR1 DFQATT and CDR2 SNEGSKA come from the germline V gene (reference sequence). The CDR3 loop spans 15 amino acids. Written as DNA, the CDR3 is TGCAGTGCCCTACCGGGACAACCGAACACCGGGGAGCTGTTTTTT. Protein: CSALPGQPNTGELFF.

This chain joins TRBV29-1 and TRBJ2-3; TRBD2 agrees at 8 bases. The CDR3 length is 13 residues. Germline trimming cut 5 bases from V and 1 base from J; bases unmatched to any gene: 2. The germline CDR1 and CDR2 sequences are SQVTM and ANQGSEA. The CDR3 region is CSVKLAGTDTQYF. Written as DNA, the CDR3 is TGCAGCGTTAAACTAGCGGGCACAGATACGCAGTATTTT.

The CDR3 DNA reads TGTGCCAGCGATTACGGGGGCAACACCGGGGAGCTGTTTTTT. Encoded protein: CASDYGGNTGELFF. The V and J genes are TRBV6-6 and TRBJ2-2; TRBD1 or TRBD2 may be the D gene (6 bases each). The V end was cut by 8 bases, the J end by 2 bases, with 12 bases between. Germline V gene sequence: CDR1 MNHNY, CDR2 SVGAGI (reference sequence). The CDR3 consists of 14 residues.

The rearrangement joins TRBV5-1 to TRBJ2-5, with TRBD2 as a possible D gene (7 bases). This CDR3 has 16 residues. Germline lookup yields CDR1 SGHRS and CDR2 YFSETQ. V was pared by 4 bases and J by 4 bases, with 20 bases between. The DNA of the CDR3 is TGCGCCAGCAGCCCTCCTCTGGGGGGGGCCCGAGAGACCCAGTACTTC. Protein: CASSPPLGGARETQYF.

This clonotype was observed once. The chain employs TRBV12-3 or TRBV12-4 and TRBJ1-1; TRBD1 agrees at 8 bases. With 6 bases clipped from V and 2 bases from J, the junction kept 8 bases outside the gene matches. The CDR3 has 15 amino acids. The CDR3 DNA follows: TGTGCCAGCAGAGCGGGACAGGCGACAAACACTGAAGCTTTCTTT. Its protein is CASRAGQATNTEAFF.

The genes are TRBV20-1 and TRBJ1-1; D possibly corresponds to TRBD1 (5 bases). The length of the CDR3 is 13 residues. Germline V gene data show CDR1 as DFQATT and CDR2 as SNEGSKA (reference sequence). The germline V and J ends were trimmed by 0 bases and 9 bases, with 14 bases remaining between them. The DNA of the CDR3 is TGCAGTGCTAGAGATCCGGCAGGGCTTCAAGCTTTCTTT. Translated, it gives CSARDPAGLQAFF.

This sequence joins TRBV7-6 and TRBJ1-6; D is unresolved. Germline assignment: CDR1 SGHVS and CDR2 FNYEAQ. This CDR3 spans 13 amino acids. Trimming removed 5 bases from V and 9 bases from J, with 11 bases in between. The CDR3 sequence is CASSPSEGSPLHF. The CDR3 DNA follows: TGTGCCAGCAGCCCCTCGGAGGGTTCACCCCTCCACTTT.

The chain has TRBV6-5 and TRBJ2-7; weak D call: TRBD1 (5 bases). Germline CDR1 and CDR2: MNHEY and SVGAGI. V was clipped by 0 bases and J by 4 bases, with 10 bases between them. This CDR3 region has 14 residues. For the CDR3, the DNA is TGTGCCAGCAGTTACTCGACGAAGGGGTACGAGCAGTACTTC. As protein: CASSYSTKGYEQYF.

Here the CDR3 reads CASSSSYGYTF. The CDR3 region has the DNA TGTGCCAGCAGTTCGAGCTATGGCTACACCTTC. The chain combines TRBV28 with TRBJ1-2; D is unclear. Germline-derived CDR1 and CDR2 are MDHEN and SYDVKM. Between the trimmed V and J ends, which lost 4 bases and 4 bases, there was a span of 4 bases. The CDR3 runs 11 residues.

The chain employs TRBV4-1 and TRBJ2-1; 11 bases line up with TRBD2. V gave up 4 bases and J gave up 6 bases; unmatched junction bases: 5. The CDR3 contains 15 residues. The germline V gene has CDR1 MGHRA and CDR2 YSYEKL. The CDR3 region is CASSPASGGLNEQFF. The CDR3 nucleotides read TGCGCCAGCAGCCCGGCTAGCGGGGGGCTCAATGAGCAGTTCTTC.

The chain carries TRBV7-6 and TRBJ1-1, with D possibly TRBD1 on 5 matching bases. V lost 1 base to trimming and J lost 5 bases, with 11 bases between them. Germline CDR1 reads SGHVS; CDR2 reads FNYEAQ. This CDR3 is 14 amino acids long. The CDR3 reads CASSLVQGGTEAFF. The CDR3, as DNA: TGTGCCAGCAGCTTAGTGCAGGGAGGGACTGAAGCTTTCTTT. The variable domain in full, with the rest retrieved from reference TRBV7-6 and TRBJ1-1, is GAGVSQSPRYKVTKRGQDVALRCDPISGHVSLYWYRQALGQGPEFLTYFNYEAQQDKSGLPNDRFSAERPEGSISTLTIQRTEQRDSAMYRCASSLVQGGTEAFFGQGTRLTVV.

CDR3 sequence reads: CASSPTEEAFF. The CDR3, as DNA: TGTGCCAGCAGTCCGACGGAGGAAGCTTTCTTT. The chain recombines TRBV7-9 with TRBJ1-1; D is undetermined. Germline assignment: CDR1 SEHNR and CDR2 FQNEAQ (reference sequence). The CDR3 loop spans 11 amino acids. Trimming took 6 bases from V and 8 from J, leaving 10 bases between them. The variable domain in full, completed from reference TRBV7-9 and TRBJ1-1, reads DTGVSQNPRHKITKRGQNVTFRCDPISEHNRLYWYRQTLGQGPEFLTYFQNEAQLEKSRLLSDRFSAERPKGSFSTLEIQRTEQGDSAMYLCASSPTEEAFFGQGTRLTVV.

This chain uses TRBV7-2 with TRBJ1-3, with TRBD1 identical over 11 bases. The CDR3 loop spans 18 amino acids. Trimming cost V 2 bases and J 4 bases; bases outside gene matches: 10. Germline V gene data show CDR1 as SGHTA and CDR2 as FQGNSA. The CDR3 region is CASSLRSGQGDRGNTIYF. CDR3 in DNA: TGTGCCAGCAGCTTACGCTCGGGACAGGGGGACAGGGGAAACACCATATATTTT.

This clonotype was detected only once. This chain connects TRBV5-6 to TRBJ2-3; 7 bases line up with TRBD1. Trimming at V came to 4 bases and at J to 7 bases, leaving 6 bases not matched to a gene. This CDR3 has 13 residues. Germline V gene sequence: CDR1 SGHDT, CDR2 YYEEEE. The CDR3 DNA is TGTGCCAGCAGCCTCTACAGGGGACATACGCAGTATTTT. Translation: CASSLYRGHTQYF.

The chain recombines TRBV12-3 or TRBV12-4 with TRBJ1-4; TRBD1 aligns across 7 bases. This CDR3 has 13 amino acids. The ends lost 4 bases at V and 7 bases at J; junction bases unmatched: 3. CDR3 protein: CASSSQGVEKLFF. As DNA, the CDR3 is TGTGCCAGCAGTTCCCAGGGGGTTGAAAAACTGTTTTTT.

The V gene is TRBV2, the J gene TRBJ1-5; TRBD1 is a possible D gene (6 bases). Deletions cut 6 bases from V and 11 bases from J, with 14 bases between. The CDR3 is 12 amino acids. Germline V gene sequence: CDR1 SNHLY, CDR2 FYNNEI. CDR3 amino acids: CASREGGRAQHF. CDR3 sequence (DNA): TGTGCCAGCAGGGAGGGGGGCCGTGCCCAGCATTTT.

V gene TRBV6-1 combines with J gene TRBJ2-7; D possibly corresponds to TRBD2 (6 bases). This CDR3 has 14 amino acids. V was clipped by 6 bases and J by 5 bases, with 17 bases between them. Germline CDR1 MNHNS, CDR2 SASEGT. The CDR3 bases are TGTGCCAGCAGCGGGTGGGACGGAGGGAACGAGCAGTACTTC. Its translation: CASSGWDGGNEQYF.

The chain carries TRBV6-5 and TRBJ1-2, with D perhaps matching TRBD1 (5 bases). The CDR3 extends over 14 amino acids. Germline V gives CDR1 MNHEY, CDR2 SVGAGI. With 5 bases removed from V and 6 bases from J, the gap between germline ends came to 16 bases. The CDR3 nucleotides are TGTGCCAGCAGTGCTCGGCCGGGACCGCATGGCTACACCTTC. Translation gives CASSARPGPHGYTF.

The chain couples TRBV9 to TRBJ2-1; 11 bases match TRBD2. The CDR3 runs to 15 residues. V lost 0 bases and J lost 7; bases outside the gene matches: 3. Germline V gene sequence: CDR1 SGDLS, CDR2 YYNGEE. The chain's CDR3 is CASSVVAGGLNEQFF. The CDR3 DNA reads as TGTGCCAGCAGCGTAGTAGCGGGGGGGCTTAATGAGCAGTTCTTC.

The V call is TRBV27, the J call TRBJ2-6, with D possibly being TRBD1 (6 bases). The V and J ends lost 5 bases and 4 bases respectively, with 18 bases between them. CDR1 and CDR2 (germline): MNHEY, SMNVEV (reference sequence). The CDR3 sequence is 17 residues long. The chain's CDR3 is CASSPYMGADGANVLTF. The CDR3 DNA sequence: TGTGCCAGCAGTCCCTATATGGGGGCGGACGGGGCCAACGTCCTGACTTTC.

The chain employs TRBV20-1 and TRBJ1-1, with D maybe TRBD1 (6 bases). CDR3 length equals 12 residues. V lost 7 bases to trimming and J lost 3 bases, with 12 bases between them. Germline CDR1 is DFQATT and CDR2 is SNEGSKA (reference sequence). The DNA of the CDR3 is TGCAGTGTCACAGGGATGGACACTGAAGCTTTCTTT. It translates to CSVTGMDTEAFF.

The V and J genes are TRBV4-2 and TRBJ2-3; 13 nucleotides align to TRBD2. Germline-derived CDR1 and CDR2 are LGHNA and YNFKEQ. V gave up 4 bases and J gave up 1 base; unmatched junction bases: 2. The CDR3 is made up of 16 amino acids. CDR3 nucleotide sequence: TGTGCCAGCAGCCGCGGACTAGCGGGGGGCACAGATACGCAGTATTTT. Amino acids: CASSRGLAGGTDTQYF.

The chain combines TRBV2 with TRBJ1-1; D is perhaps TRBD1 (5 bases). V lost 0 bases and J lost 1, with 12 bases in between. This CDR3 region has 16 residues. Germline values: CDR1 SNHLY, CDR2 FYNNEI. CDR3 bases: TGTGCCAGCAGTGAAGCGCTTTTTACAGGGAACACTGAAGCTTTCTTT. It yields the protein CASSEALFTGNTEAFF.

The chain couples TRBV18 to TRBJ1-2; D is unresolved. There are 14 residues in the CDR3. Germline V gives CDR1 KGHSH, CDR2 LQKENI. V was cut by 5 bases and J by 5 bases, with 15 bases left in between. In DNA form, the CDR3 reads TGTGCCAGCTCAGAGTACAGAGAACCTTATGGCTACACCTTC. Its translation is CASSEYREPYGYTF.

This clonotype has only one observation. The chain is built from TRBV29-1 and TRBJ2-3; no firm D call. CDR3 size: 11 residues. From germline, CDR1 is SQVTM and CDR2 ANQGSEA. The V gene lost 7 bases and the J gene lost 2 bases, with 7 bases spanning the gap. CDR3 DNA: TGCAGCGCCTCAGTCACAGATACGCAGTATTTT. It encodes CSASVTDTQYF.